This is a list of T cell receptor beta chains from one sample in a study of blood T cell repertoires in COVID-19. Measured with immunoSEQ multiplex PCR; TCRdb has only the in-frame clones, and not every one. The data contain 90,000 to 130,000 clones, 70% to 85% of them seen just once; the ten biggest clones take up 1.8%. Sequencing was carried out using peripheral blood. The receptors come from a woman aged 40 to 50 with acute or convalescent COVID-19. Each CDR3 is given with its conserved first and last residue. A D gene is named only where the DNA matches it firmly. Clone size is given for some rows only: seen once, a few or many times, or a class if the clone is expanded.

d_gene	v_gene	j_gene	abundance	CDR3nt	CDR3aa
TRBD1	TRBV25-1	TRBJ1-1	NA	TGTGCCAGCAGTGATACAGGGGGCGGAATTGGTGAAGCTTTCTTT	CASSDTGGGIGEAFF
NA	TRBV7-2	TRBJ1-2	NA	TGTGCCAGCAGCACTGGCGGGGGAAACCTCTATGGCTACACCTTC	CASSTGGGNLYGYTF
TRBD2	TRBV5-1	TRBJ2-1	NA	TGCGCCAGCAGTTTTGTAGCGGGGGGAGACAATGAGCAGTTCTTC	CASSFVAGGDNEQFF
NA	TRBV28	TRBJ2-7	NA	TGTGCCAGCAGTGTACCGGCCACAGGGAAGGGCGAGCAGTACTTC	CASSVPATGKGEQYF
NA	TRBV3-1/TRBV3-2	TRBJ1-2	NA	TGTGCCAGCAGCCAAGTGACACTCGATTCCGGAAGCAGCTACACCTTC	CASSQVTLDSGSSYTF
TRBD1	TRBV25-1	TRBJ1-6	NA	TGTGCCAGCAGATCACAGGGGGCCGCATATAATTCACCCCTCCACTTT	CASRSQGAAYNSPLHF
NA	TRBV5-5	TRBJ1-4	NA	TGTGCCAGCAGCTTGGGTACGGGGAGTGAAAAACTGTTTTTT	CASSLGTGSEKLFF
TRBD1	TRBV10-3	TRBJ1-1	NA	TGTGCCATCAGCCCAGAGACAGGGGGGCTCAGGAACACTGAAGCTTTCTTT	CAISPETGGLRNTEAFF
NA	TRBV9	TRBJ2-2	NA	TGTGCCAGCAGCTCCACTTTGGCAGGCTTTAGCGCCGGGGAGCTGTTTTTT	CASSSTLAGFSAGELFF
TRBD2	TRBV28	TRBJ2-5	NA	TGTGCCAGCAGGGCGGGGGGCTCTCAAGAGACCCAGTACTTC	CASRAGGSQETQYF
TRBD1	TRBV29-1	TRBJ1-1	NA	TGCAGCGTTGGGGGGACAGGGGGTAGGATGAACACTGAAGCTTTCTTT	CSVGGTGGRMNTEAFF
NA	TRBV7-6	TRBJ1-5	NA	TGTGCCAGCAGTCGGGGGAGGGGTCAGCCCCAGCATTTT	CASSRGRGQPQHF
NA	TRBV18	TRBJ2-1	NA	TGTGCCAGCTCACCGAGAAGTGGGGACAATAATCCCTACAATGAGCAGTTCTTC	CASSPRSGDNNPYNEQFF
TRBD2	TRBV5-4	TRBJ2-1	NA	TGTGCCAGCAGCTTTCTTTCGTCCCCACTAGCGGGGGTATACAATGAGCAGTTCTTC	CASSFLSSPLAGVYNEQFF
TRBD2	TRBV6-4	TRBJ2-1	NA	TGTGCCAGCAGTGAATCAGCGGGGGGCCATAACAATGAGCAGTTCTTC	CASSESAGGHNNEQFF
TRBD2	TRBV30	TRBJ2-7	NA	TGTGCCTGGAGTCTTGGCGGGGGAAGCTCCTACGAGCAGTACTTC	CAWSLGGGSSYEQYF
NA	TRBV13	TRBJ1-1	NA	TGTGCCAGCAGACCTATAACAGGGTACATGAACACTGAAGCTTTCTTT	CASRPITGYMNTEAFF
NA	TRBV13	TRBJ2-2	NA	TGTGCCAGCAGCGGAGACCCCGGGGAGCTGTTTTTT	CASSGDPGELFF
NA	TRBV2	TRBJ1-5	NA	TGTGCCAGCAGTGAGGAGGGCGATAGCAATCAGCCCCAGCATTTT	CASSEEGDSNQPQHF
NA	TRBV20-1	TRBJ1-1	NA	TGCAGTGCTAGTCAGTACACTGAAGCTTTCTTT	CSASQYTEAFF
NA	TRBV28	TRBJ2-5	NA	TGTGCCAGCAGTTCCCAGATGGGAGGTAGTGAGACCCAGTACTTC	CASSSQMGGSETQYF
TRBD2	TRBV27	TRBJ2-7	NA	TGTGCCAGCAGTTTCATAGCGGGCGTAGATTCCGAGCAGTACTTC	CASSFIAGVDSEQYF
TRBD1	TRBV19	TRBJ2-6	few	TGTGCCAGTAGTATATGGGGCATGACAGGGACCTCTGGGGCCAACGTCCTGACTTTC	CASSIWGMTGTSGANVLTF
TRBD2	TRBV28	TRBJ2-7	NA	TGTGCCAGCAGGGGGGGGAACGAGCAGTACTTC	CASRGGNEQYF
TRBD1	TRBV9	TRBJ1-6	few	TGTGCCAGCAGCCGTGGTCAGGGGGCAAGCTCCTATAATTCACCCCTCCACTTT	CASSRGQGASSYNSPLHF
TRBD2	TRBV2	TRBJ2-1	NA	TGTGCCAGCAGCGAACCAATTAGCGGGATCAATGAGCAGTTCTTC	CASSEPISGINEQFF
NA	TRBV30	TRBJ1-1	NA	TGTGCCTGGACAGGCAGGGTGAGTGGAAGGATGAACACTGAAGCTTTCTTT	CAWTGRVSGRMNTEAFF
TRBD2	TRBV19	TRBJ2-2	medium-sized	TGTGCCAGTACCACCGGGACTAGCGGGGGCCACGGGCCCGGGGAGCTGTTTTTT	CASTTGTSGGHGPGELFF
NA	TRBV12-3/TRBV12-4	TRBJ2-3	NA	TGTGCCAGCACTATTTACACAGATACGCAGTATTTT	CASTIYTDTQYF
NA	TRBV27	TRBJ2-1	few	TGTGCCAGCAGTTTATATCAGGGGTTCGTTTCGAGCTCCTACAATGAGCAGTTCTTC	CASSLYQGFVSSSYNEQFF
NA	TRBV10-1	TRBJ1-3	few	TGCGCCAGGAAGACAGGATTACCTAAAACCTCTGGAAACACCATATATTTT	CARKTGLPKTSGNTIYF
NA	TRBV13	TRBJ1-3	NA	TGTGCCAGCGGCGGGAGGTCTGGAAACACCATATATTTT	CASGGRSGNTIYF
TRBD2	TRBV6-4	TRBJ2-1	NA	TGTGCCAGCAGTGACTCATTACTAGCGGACATCAATGAGCAGTTCTTC	CASSDSLLADINEQFF
TRBD1	TRBV5-4	TRBJ2-3	NA	TGTGCCAGCAGCTCGGGACAGGGTAGAGATACGCAGTATTTT	CASSSGQGRDTQYF
TRBD2	TRBV7-2	TRBJ2-3	NA	TGTGCCAGCAGCTTATTCGGGGGGGCAGATACGCAGTATTTT	CASSLFGGADTQYF
NA	TRBV5-1	TRBJ2-5	once	TGCGCCAGCAGCTTTTTACCCGGGAACCAAGAGACCCAGTACTTC	CASSFLPGNQETQYF
NA	TRBV12-5	TRBJ1-3	NA	TGTGCTAGTGGTCCCCCCCCGCGGTCTGGAAACACCATATATTTT	CASGPPPRSGNTIYF
NA	TRBV5-4	TRBJ1-2	NA	TGTGCCACACTTGGGGGCGGGGGCAATAACTATGGCTACACCTTC	CATLGGGGNNYGYTF
TRBD2	TRBV11-3	TRBJ2-7	NA	TGTGCCAGCAGCTCTAGCGGGTATTTACCAGAGCAGTACTTC	CASSSSGYLPEQYF
TRBD1	TRBV24-1	TRBJ2-1	NA	TGTGCCACCAGTTTAACCTTGACAGGGGTTGATTTGGGTGAGCAGTTCTTC	CATSLTLTGVDLGEQFF
TRBD1	TRBV2	TRBJ2-5	NA	TGTGCCAGCAGTGGAGACAGGGGTGAGACCCAGTACTTC	CASSGDRGETQYF
TRBD2	TRBV5-1	TRBJ2-5	few	TGCGCCAGCAGCTTGGGGGCTAGCGGTAAAGAGACCCAGTACTTC	CASSLGASGKETQYF
NA	TRBV6-1	TRBJ2-6	few	TGTGCCAGCAGTGAAGGTGGGGGGATTGGGGCCAACGTCCTGACTTTC	CASSEGGGIGANVLTF
NA	TRBV5-1	TRBJ2-3	NA	TGCGCCAGCACCCCAGGTCTTGGCCTCACAGATACGCAGTATTTT	CASTPGLGLTDTQYF
TRBD1	TRBV7-7	TRBJ2-1	few	TGTGCCAGCAGCTTATCCCAGGGGGCCGCCTACAATGAGCAGTTCTTC	CASSLSQGAAYNEQFF
TRBD1	TRBV6-5	TRBJ1-5	once	TGTGCCAGCATGGGGACAGGGGGCCAGCCCCAGCATTTT	CASMGTGGQPQHF